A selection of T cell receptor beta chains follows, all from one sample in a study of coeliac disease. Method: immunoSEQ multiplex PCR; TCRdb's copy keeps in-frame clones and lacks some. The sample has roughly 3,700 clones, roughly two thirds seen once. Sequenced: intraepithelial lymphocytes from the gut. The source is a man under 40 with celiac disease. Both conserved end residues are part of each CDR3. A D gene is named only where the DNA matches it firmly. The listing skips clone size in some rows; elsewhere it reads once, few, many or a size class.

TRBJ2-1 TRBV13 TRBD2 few TGTGCCAGCAGCTCGGGACTAGCGGGGGGATACAATGAGCAGTTCTTC CASSSGLAGGYNEQFF
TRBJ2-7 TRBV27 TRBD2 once TGTGCCAGCAGTGCGGGGGTCGTTCCGGGGCTTGGTTCCTACGAGCAGTACTTC CASSAGVVPGLGSYEQYF
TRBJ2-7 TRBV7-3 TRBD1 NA TGTGCCAGCAGCTTACAGGGGGCGGGCTCCTACGAGCAGTACTTC CASSLQGAGSYEQYF
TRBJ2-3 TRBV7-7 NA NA TGTGCCAGCAGCAGATATATAGGGGGTACGCAGTATTTT CASSRYIGGTQYF
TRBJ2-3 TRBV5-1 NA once TGCGCCAGCAGCTTGGATCTCGCAGGGGGCACAGATACGCAGTATTTT CASSLDLAGGTDTQYF
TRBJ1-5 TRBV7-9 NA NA TGTGCCAGCAGCTTATTATCCGATCAGCCCCAGCATTTT CASSLLSDQPQHF
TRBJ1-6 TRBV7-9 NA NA TGTGCCAGCAGCCCCGGGAGGAGCTCCTATAATTCACCCCTCCACTTT CASSPGRSSYNSPLHF
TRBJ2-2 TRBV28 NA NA TGTGCCACCCTCCTCTATCAGGGGCCGGTCACCGGGGAGCTGTTTTTT CATLLYQGPVTGELFF
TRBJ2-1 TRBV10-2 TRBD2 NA TGCGCCAGCAGTGAGGCTAGCGGGGGGTCCGGGGAGCAGTTCTTC CASSEASGGSGEQFF
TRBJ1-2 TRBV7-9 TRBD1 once TGTGCCAGCAGCTCCCGGGACAGGGGGGAGGATGGCTACACCTTC CASSSRDRGEDGYTF
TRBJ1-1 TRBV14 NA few TGTGCCAGCAGCCAAGTCCAGAACACTGAAGCTTTCTTT CASSQVQNTEAFF
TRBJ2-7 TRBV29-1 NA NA TGCAGCGTTGATATAAGGGGCTCTACCTACGAGCAGTACTTC CSVDIRGSTYEQYF
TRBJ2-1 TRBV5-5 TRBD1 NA TGTGCCAGCAGCGGGGGACAGGGGGCGATGAATGAGCAGTTCTTC CASSGGQGAMNEQFF
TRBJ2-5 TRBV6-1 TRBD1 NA TGTGGACCGGACAGGGGGCGTCGGGAGACCCAGTACTTC CGPDRGRRETQYF
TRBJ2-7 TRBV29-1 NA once TGCAGCGTTCGGGGGACCCGGCGGTACGAGCAGTACTTC CSVRGTRRYEQYF
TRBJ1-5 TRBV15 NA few TGTGCCACCAGCAGAGATCGGGGTGGAAGAAATCAGCCCCAGCATTTT CATSRDRGGRNQPQHF
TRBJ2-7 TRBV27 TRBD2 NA TGTGCCAGCAGTCCGATGGGGCGGGAGGACCACGAGCAGTACTTC CASSPMGREDHEQYF
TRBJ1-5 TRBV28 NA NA TGTGCGGTAGGGGGAACGGATCAGCCCCAGCATTTT CAVGGTDQPQHF